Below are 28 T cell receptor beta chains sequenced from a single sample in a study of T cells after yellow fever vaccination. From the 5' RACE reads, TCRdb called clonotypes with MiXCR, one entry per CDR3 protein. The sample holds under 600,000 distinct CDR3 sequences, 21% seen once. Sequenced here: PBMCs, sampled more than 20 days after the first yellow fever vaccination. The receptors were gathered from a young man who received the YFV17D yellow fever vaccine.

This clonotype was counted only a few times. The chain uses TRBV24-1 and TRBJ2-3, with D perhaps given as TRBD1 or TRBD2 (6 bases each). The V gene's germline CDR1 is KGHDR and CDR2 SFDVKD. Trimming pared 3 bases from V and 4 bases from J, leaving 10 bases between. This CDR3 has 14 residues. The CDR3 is CATSDVRGPDTQYF. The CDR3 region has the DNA TGTGCCACCAGTGATGTCCGGGGGCCAGATACGCAGTATTTT.

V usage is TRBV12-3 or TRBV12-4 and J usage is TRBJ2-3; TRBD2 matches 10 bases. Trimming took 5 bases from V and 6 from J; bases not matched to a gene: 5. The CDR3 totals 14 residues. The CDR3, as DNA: TGTGCCAGCAGTCCAGGGACTAGCGCGGATACGCAGTATTTT. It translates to CASSPGTSADTQYF.

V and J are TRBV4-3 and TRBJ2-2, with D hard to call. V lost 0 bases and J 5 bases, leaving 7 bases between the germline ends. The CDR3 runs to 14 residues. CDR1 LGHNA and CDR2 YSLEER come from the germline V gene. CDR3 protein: CASSQDTFTGELFF. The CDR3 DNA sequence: TGCGCCAGCAGCCAAGATACTTTTACCGGGGAGCTGTTTTTT.

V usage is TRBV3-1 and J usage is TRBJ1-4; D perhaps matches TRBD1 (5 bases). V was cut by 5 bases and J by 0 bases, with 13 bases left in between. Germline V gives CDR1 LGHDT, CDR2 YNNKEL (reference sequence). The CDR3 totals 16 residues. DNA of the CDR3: TGTGCCAGCAGCGCAGGGACGGATGCAACTAATGAAAAACTGTTTTTT. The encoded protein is CASSAGTDATNEKLFF.

CDR3 nucleotides: TGTGCCAGCTCGCCTGGCCAGGATCGAACTGAAGCTTTCTTT. It yields the protein CASSPGQDRTEAFF. This rearrangement joins TRBV18 to TRBJ1-1; D uncertain. Per germline, CDR1 KGHSH and CDR2 LQKENI. The CDR3 contains 14 residues. Trimming stripped 6 bases from V and 5 bases from J, with 16 bases between.

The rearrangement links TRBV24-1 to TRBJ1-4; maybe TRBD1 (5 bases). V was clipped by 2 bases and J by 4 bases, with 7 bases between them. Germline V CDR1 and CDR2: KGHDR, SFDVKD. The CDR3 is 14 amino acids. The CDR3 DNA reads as TGTGCCACCAGTGATTCAGGGATTAATGAAAAACTGTTTTTT. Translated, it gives CATSDSGINEKLFF.

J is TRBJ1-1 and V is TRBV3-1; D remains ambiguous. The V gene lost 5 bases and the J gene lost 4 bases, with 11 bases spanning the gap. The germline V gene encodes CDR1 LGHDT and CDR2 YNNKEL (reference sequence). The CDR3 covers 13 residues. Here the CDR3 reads CASSTGGITEAFF. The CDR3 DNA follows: TGTGCCAGCAGCACGGGCGGAATCACTGAAGCTTTCTTT.

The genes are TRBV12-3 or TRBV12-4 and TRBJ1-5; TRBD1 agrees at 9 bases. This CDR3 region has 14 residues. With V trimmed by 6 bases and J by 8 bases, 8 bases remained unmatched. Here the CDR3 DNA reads TGTGCCAGCAGCCCGGGACAGGGTTTTGAGCCCCAGCATTTT. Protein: CASSPGQGFEPQHF.

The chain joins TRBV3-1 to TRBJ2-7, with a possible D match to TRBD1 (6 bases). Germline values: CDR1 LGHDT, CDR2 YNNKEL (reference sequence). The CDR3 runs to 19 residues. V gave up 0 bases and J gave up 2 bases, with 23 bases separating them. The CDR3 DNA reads TGTGCCAGCAGCCAAGAAGTGCAGGGTGGGACACTAACCCCCTACGAGCAGTACTTC. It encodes CASSQEVQGGTLTPYEQYF.

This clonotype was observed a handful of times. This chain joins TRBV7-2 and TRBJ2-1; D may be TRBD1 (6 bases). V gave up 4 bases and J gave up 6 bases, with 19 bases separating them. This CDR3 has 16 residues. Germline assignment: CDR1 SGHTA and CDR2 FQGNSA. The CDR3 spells CASSSRGRGTSNEQFF. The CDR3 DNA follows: TGTGCCAGCAGCTCGAGGGGCAGGGGAACCTCCAATGAGCAGTTCTTC.

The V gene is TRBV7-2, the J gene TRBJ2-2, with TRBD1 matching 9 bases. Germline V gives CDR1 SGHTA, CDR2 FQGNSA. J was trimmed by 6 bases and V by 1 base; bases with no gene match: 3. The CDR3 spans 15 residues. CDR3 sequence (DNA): TGTGCCAGCAGCTTAGGGGGGACAGGGCCCGGGGAGCTGTTTTTT. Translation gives CASSLGGTGPGELFF.

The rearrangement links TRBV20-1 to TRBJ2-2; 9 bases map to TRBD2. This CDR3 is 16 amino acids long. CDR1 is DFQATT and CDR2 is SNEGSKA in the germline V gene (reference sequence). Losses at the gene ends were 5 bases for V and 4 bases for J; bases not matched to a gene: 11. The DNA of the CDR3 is TGCAGTGCTCTCCGTGCGGGGGGGCGGATCACCGGGGAGCTGTTTTTT. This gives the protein CSALRAGGRITGELFF.

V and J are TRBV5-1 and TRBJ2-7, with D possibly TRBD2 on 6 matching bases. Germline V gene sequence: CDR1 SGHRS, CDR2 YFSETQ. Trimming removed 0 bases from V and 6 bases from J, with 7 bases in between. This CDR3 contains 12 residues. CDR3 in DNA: TGCGCCAGCAGCTTGGCCGGGGGCGAGCAGTACTTC. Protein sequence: CASSLAGGEQYF.

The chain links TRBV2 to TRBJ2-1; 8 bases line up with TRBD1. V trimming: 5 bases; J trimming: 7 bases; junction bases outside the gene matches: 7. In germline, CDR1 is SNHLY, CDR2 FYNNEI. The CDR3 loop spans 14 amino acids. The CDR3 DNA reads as TGTGCCAGCAGTCCCTGGACAGGGTTAAATGAGCAGTTCTTC. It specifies CASSPWTGLNEQFF. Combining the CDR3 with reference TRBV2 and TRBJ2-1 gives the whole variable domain EPEVTQTPSHQVTQMGQEVILRCVPISNHLYFYWYRQILGQKVEFLVSFYNNEISEKSEIFDDQFSVERPDGSNFTLKIRSTKLEDSAMYFCASSPWTGLNEQFFGPGTRLTVL.

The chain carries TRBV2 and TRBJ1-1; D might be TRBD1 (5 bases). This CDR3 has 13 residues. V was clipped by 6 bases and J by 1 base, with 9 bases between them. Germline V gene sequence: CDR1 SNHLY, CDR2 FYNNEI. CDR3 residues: CASRGGQNTEAFF. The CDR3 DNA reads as TGTGCCAGCAGGGGCGGACAGAACACTGAAGCTTTCTTT.

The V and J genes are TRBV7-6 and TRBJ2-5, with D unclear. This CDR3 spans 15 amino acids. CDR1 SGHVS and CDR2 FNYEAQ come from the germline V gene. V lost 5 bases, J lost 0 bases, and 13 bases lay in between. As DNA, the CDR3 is TGTGCCAGCAGCCCCCGGGCAGGCTACCAAGAGACCCAGTACTTC. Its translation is CASSPRAGYQETQYF.

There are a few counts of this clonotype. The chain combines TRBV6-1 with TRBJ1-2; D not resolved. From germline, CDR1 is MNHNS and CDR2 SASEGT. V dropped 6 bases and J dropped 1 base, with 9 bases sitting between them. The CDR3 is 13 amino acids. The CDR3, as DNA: TGTGCCAGCAGCCTGCGGGATAACTATGGCTACACCTTC. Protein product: CASSLRDNYGYTF.

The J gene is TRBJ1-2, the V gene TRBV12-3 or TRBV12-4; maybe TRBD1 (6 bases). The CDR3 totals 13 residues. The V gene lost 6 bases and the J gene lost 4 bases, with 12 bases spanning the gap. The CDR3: CASSLPDSYGYTF. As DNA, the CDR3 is TGTGCCAGCAGCCTCCCGGACAGCTATGGCTACACCTTC.

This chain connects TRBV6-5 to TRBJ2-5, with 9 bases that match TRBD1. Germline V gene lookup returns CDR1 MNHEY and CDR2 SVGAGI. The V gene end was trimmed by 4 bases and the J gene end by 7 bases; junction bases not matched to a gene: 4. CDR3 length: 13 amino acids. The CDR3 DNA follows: TGTGCCAGCAGTTCCCGACAGGGGGGGACCCAGTACTTC. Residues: CASSSRQGGTQYF.

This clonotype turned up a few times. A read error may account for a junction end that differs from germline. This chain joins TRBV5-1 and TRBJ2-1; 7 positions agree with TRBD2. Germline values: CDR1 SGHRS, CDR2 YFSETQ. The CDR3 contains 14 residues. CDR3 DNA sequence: TGCGCCACCAGCGGATTCCAGGGACTACCGGAGCAGTTCTTC. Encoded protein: CATSGFQGLPEQFF.

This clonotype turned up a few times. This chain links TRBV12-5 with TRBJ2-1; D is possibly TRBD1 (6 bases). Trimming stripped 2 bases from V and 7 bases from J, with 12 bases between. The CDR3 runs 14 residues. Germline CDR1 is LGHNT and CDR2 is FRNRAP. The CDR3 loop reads CASGLTGFGNEQFF. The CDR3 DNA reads TGTGCTAGTGGTTTGACAGGGTTTGGGAATGAGCAGTTCTTC. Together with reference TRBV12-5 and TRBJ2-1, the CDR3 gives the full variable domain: DARVTQTPRHKVTEMGQEVTMRCQPILGHNTVFWYRQTMMQGLELLAYFRNRAPLDDSGMPKDRFSAEMPDATLATLKIQPSEPRDSAVYFCASGLTGFGNEQFFGPGTRLTVL.

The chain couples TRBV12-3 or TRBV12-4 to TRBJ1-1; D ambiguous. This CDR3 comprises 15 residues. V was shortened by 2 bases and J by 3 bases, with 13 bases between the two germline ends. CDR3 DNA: TGTGCCAGCAGTTTAACCGTGTGGGGATACACTGAAGCTTTCTTT. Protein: CASSLTVWGYTEAFF.

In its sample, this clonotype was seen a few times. CDR3 region: CATSRAAGIGELFF. The CDR3 DNA is TGTGCCACCAGCAGAGCGGCAGGGATCGGGGAGCTGTTTTTT. V and J are TRBV15 and TRBJ2-2, with a tentative D call TRBD1 (5 bases). The germline CDR1 and CDR2 sequences are LNHNV and YYDKDF (reference sequence). The V gene lost 1 base and the J gene lost 7 bases, with 10 bases spanning the gap. The CDR3 runs 14 residues.

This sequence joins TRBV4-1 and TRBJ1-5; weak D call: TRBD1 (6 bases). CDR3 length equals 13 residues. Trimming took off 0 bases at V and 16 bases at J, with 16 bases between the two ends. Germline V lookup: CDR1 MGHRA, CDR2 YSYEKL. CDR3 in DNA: TGCGCCAGCAGCCAAGATAGGAGGGGGGTTCGACATTTT. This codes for CASSQDRRGVRHF.

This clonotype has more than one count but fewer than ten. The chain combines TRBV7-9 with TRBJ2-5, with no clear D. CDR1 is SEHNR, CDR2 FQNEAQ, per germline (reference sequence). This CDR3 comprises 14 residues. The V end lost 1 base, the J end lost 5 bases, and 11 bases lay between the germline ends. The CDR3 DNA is TGTGCCAGCAGCTTAGTAGGGTTACACGAGACCCAGTACTTC. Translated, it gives CASSLVGLHETQYF.

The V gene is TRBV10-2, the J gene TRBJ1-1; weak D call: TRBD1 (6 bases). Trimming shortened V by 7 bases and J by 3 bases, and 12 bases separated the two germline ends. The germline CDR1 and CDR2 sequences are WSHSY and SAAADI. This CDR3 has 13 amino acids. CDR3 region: CASTRGADTEAFF. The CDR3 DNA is TGCGCCAGCACCCGGGGGGCGGACACTGAAGCTTTCTTT.

CDR3 DNA: TGCAGTGCTAGAGGTGGGACAGGGCGTCAGCCCCAGCATTTT. It encodes CSARGGTGRQPQHF. The chain links TRBV20-1 to TRBJ1-5; 9 bases agree with TRBD1. The CDR3 loop spans 14 amino acids. The trim removed 1 base at V and 6 bases at J, leaving 4 bases unmatched. CDR1 and CDR2 from the germline V gene are DFQATT and SNEGSKA (reference sequence).

For the CDR3, the DNA is TGCAGCGTCACTCTAGGGACCAACTATGGCTACACCTTC. Its protein product is CSVTLGTNYGYTF. The rearrangement joins TRBV29-1 to TRBJ1-2; a weak D match, TRBD1 (5 bases). Trimming took 6 bases from V and 2 from J, leaving 13 bases between them. The CDR3 extends over 13 amino acids. Looked up from germline, CDR1 is SQVTM and CDR2 is ANQGSEA.